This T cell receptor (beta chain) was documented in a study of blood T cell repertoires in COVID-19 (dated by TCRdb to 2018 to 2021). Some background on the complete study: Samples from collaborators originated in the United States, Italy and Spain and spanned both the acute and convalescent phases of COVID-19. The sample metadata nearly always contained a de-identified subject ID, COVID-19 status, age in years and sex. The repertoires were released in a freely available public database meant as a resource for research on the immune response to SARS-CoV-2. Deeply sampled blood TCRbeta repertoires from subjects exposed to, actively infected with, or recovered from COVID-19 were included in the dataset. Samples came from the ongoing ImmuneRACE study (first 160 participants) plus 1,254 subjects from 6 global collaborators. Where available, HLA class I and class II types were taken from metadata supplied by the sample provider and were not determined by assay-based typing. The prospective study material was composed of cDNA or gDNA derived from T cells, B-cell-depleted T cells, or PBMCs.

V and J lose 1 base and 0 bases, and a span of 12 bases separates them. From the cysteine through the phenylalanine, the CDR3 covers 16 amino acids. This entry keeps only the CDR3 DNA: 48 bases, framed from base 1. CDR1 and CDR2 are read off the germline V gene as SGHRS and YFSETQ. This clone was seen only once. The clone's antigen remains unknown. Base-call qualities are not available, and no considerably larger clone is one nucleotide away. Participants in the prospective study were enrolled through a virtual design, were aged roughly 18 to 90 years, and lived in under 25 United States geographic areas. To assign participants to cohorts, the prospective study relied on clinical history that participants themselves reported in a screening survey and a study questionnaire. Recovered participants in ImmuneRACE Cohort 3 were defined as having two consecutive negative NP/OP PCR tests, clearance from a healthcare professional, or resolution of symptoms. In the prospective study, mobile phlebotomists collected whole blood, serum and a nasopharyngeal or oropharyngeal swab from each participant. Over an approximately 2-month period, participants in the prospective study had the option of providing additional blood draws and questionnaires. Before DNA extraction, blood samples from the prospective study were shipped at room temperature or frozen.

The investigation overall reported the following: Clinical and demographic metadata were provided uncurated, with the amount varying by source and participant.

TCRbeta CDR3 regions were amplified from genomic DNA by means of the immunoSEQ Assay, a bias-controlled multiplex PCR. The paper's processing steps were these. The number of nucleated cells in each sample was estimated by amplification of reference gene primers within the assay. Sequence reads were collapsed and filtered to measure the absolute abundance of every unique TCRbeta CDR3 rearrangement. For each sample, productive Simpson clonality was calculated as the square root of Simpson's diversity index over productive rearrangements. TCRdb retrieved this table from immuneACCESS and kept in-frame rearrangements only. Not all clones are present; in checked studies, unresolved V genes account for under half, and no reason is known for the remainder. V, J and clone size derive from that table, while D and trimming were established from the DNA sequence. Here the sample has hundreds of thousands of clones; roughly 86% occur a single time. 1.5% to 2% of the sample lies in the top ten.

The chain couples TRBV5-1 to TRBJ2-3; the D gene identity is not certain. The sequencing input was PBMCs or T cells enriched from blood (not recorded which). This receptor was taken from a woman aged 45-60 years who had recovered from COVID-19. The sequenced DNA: TGCGCCAGCAGCTTGTCCCGCGGATTTAGCACAGATACGCAGTATTTT. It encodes CASSLSRGFSTDTQYF.